This T cell receptor beta chain was recorded in a study of chemoradiotherapy in HPV16-positive cancers. Germline CDR1 and CDR2: MDHEN and SYDVKM. Unmatched junction bases numbered 8, after V lost 8 bases and J lost 4 bases. The CDR3 spans 14 residues. Samples were taken several times over chemoradiotherapy. The table came from immunoSEQ multiplex PCR; TCRdb's copy has only in-frame clones and leaves some out. In the table there are approximately 12,000 clones, more than 60% of which are singletons. General study results and limits: Functional assays defining HPV-specific T cells used only a couple of HPV16-positive patients. Candidate HPV-specific clones and E7-related TCR motifs grew in tumor during treatment.

This clone was seen only a few times. The target antigen is unknown. The genes are TRBV28 and TRBJ2-7, with 10 bases aligning to TRBD2. Sample collection occurred from a patient who underwent chemoradiotherapy. The TCR comes from a human donor with HPV-associated anogenital cancer. The CDR3 region has the DNA TGTGCCAGCGGGTCCGGGACTAGCGTTTACGAGCAGTACTTC. It is translated as CASGSGTSVYEQYF. Supplemented by reference TRBV28 and TRBJ2-7, the full variable domain reads DVKVTQSSRYLVKRTGEKVFLECVQDMDHENMFWYRQDPGLGLRLIYFSYDVKMKEKGDIPEGYSVSREKKERFSLILESASTNQTSMYLCASGSGTSVYEQYFGPGTRLTVT.